The sequence of this T cell receptor (beta chain) was determined in a study of cytomegalovirus exposure and HLA in healthy donors. The wider study: A prior study identified over 100 million unique TCR beta sequences from around 180 million T cells.

Per germline, CDR1 SEHNR and CDR2 FQNEAQ (reference sequence). V trimming: 4 bases; J trimming: 5 bases; junction bases outside the gene matches: 8. The CDR3 runs 15 residues. A note on this clone: Its cognate antigen is unknown.

Study-level points and caveats: In a later analysis, TCR beta V- and J-gene trimming showed a link to a missense DCLRE1C variant. Compared with the roughly 730-donor mean, an Asian-associated ancestry cluster reportedly had fewer N-insertions, according to a later analysis.

The study ran its PCR with 60 Vbeta and 13 Jbeta primers. TCRdb keeps only in-frame clones here, not all; method: immunoSEQ multiplex PCR. The repertoire has 150,000 to 200,000 clones, approximately 84% of them found once; the top ten carry less than 0.4%. Material for sequencing was PBMCs. The rearrangement joins TRBV7-9 to TRBJ2-5; 9 bases map to TRBD2. The source of this sequence is a boy aged 2 to 9 in good health and CMV-seronegative. The CDR3 sequence is CASSSASGMRETQYF. In nucleotides, the CDR3 is TGTGCCAGCAGCTCAGCTAGCGGGATGAGGGAGACCCAGTACTTC.